Below, 26 T cell receptor beta chains from the same sample are listed, as sequenced in a study of T cells expressing NK-cell markers. With the 5' RACE reads reprocessed, TCRdb shows one record per CDR3 protein and no DNA. The sample data list around 14,000 distinct CDR3 sequences. Specimen: blood T cells: a sorted CD56 or NKG2C T cell subset, CD4+ or CD8+ T cells, or bulk PBMC T cells (not recorded which). The receptor set was obtained from a man between 18 and 69 years old in good health.

V and J are TRBV24-1 and TRBJ2-7; checking the TCRdb D call of TRBD1 is not possible without DNA. The CDR3 runs to 16 residues. CDR1 and CDR2 (germline): KGHDR, SFDVKD. This chain's CDR3 is CATRKGTAQEIAEQYF.

The chain has TRBV5-1 and TRBJ1-1; TCRdb outputs TRBD1, but without DNA this stays unchecked. The CDR3 runs to 16 residues. Germline V gene lookup returns CDR1 SGHRS and CDR2 YFSETQ. CDR3 in amino acids: CASSLAGGYENTEAFF.

The chain links TRBV7-9 to TRBJ2-3. The germline V gene has CDR1 SEHNR and CDR2 FQNEAQ (reference sequence). The CDR3 loop spans 14 amino acids. CDR3 protein: CASSLESRHATQYF.

The V gene is TRBV7-9, the J gene TRBJ2-1; TCRdb gives TRBD2 as the D gene, but with no DNA this cannot be confirmed. The CDR3 totals 14 residues. Germline V gene sequence: CDR1 SEHNR, CDR2 FQNEAQ (reference sequence). CDR3 residues: CASSFGTSHNEQFF.

This chain links TRBV29-1 with TRBJ2-1; the TRBD1 assignment by TCRdb is unverifiable without DNA. This CDR3 is built from 14 residues. CDR1 SQVTM and CDR2 ANQGSEA come from the germline V gene. The CDR3 sequence: CSGTEGGIYNEQFF.

V is TRBV20-1 and J is TRBJ1-6; checking the TCRdb D call of TRBD1 is not possible without DNA. CDR1 DFQATT and CDR2 SNEGSKA come from the germline V gene (reference sequence). The CDR3 contains 15 residues. The CDR3 loop is CSAREGTGRGSPLHF.

The rearrangement joins TRBV6-5 to TRBJ2-1; with no DNA, the TCRdb D assignment of TRBD2 cannot be verified. The CDR3 spans 16 residues. From germline, CDR1 is MNHEY and CDR2 SVGAGI. The chain's CDR3 is CASSSPSVGTSAKQFF.

The V call is TRBV28, the J call TRBJ2-3; TCRdb calls TRBD2, which cannot be checked without DNA. Per the germline V gene, CDR1 is MDHEN and CDR2 is SYDVKM. This CDR3 contains 15 residues. The CDR3 is CASRPERENIDTQYF.

The chain carries TRBV11-2 and TRBJ2-2; no DNA is available, so the TRBD2 call from TCRdb remains unchecked. In germline, CDR1 is SGHAT, CDR2 FQNNGV. The CDR3 spans 16 residues. CDR3 region: CASSLVAGDITGELFF.

V gene TRBV29-1 combines with J gene TRBJ2-1; TCRdb selects TRBD2, and the lack of DNA leaves this call unchecked. Looked up from germline, CDR1 is SQVTM and CDR2 is ANQGSEA. The CDR3 extends over 13 amino acids. The CDR3 spells CSARAGPHNEQFF.

This rearrangement joins TRBV5-4 to TRBJ2-1; with no DNA, the TCRdb D assignment of TRBD2 cannot be verified. The CDR3 is 14 residues long. Germline lookup yields CDR1 SGHNT and CDR2 YYREEE (reference sequence). The chain's CDR3 is CASSLGASREGQFF.

The chain recombines TRBV10-2 with TRBJ2-5; TCRdb gives TRBD1 as the D gene, but with no DNA this cannot be confirmed. Germline CDR1 reads WSHSY; CDR2 reads SAAADI. CDR3 length: 15 amino acids. The CDR3 region is CASSDHRDSQETQYF.

V is TRBV7-2 and J is TRBJ2-1; with no DNA, the TCRdb D assignment of TRBD1 cannot be verified. The CDR3 length is 11 residues. CDR1 and CDR2 from the germline V gene are SGHTA and FQGNSA. CDR3 in amino acids: CASSPWGEQFF. The full variable domain, in which reference TRBV7-2 and TRBJ2-1 provide the parts outside the CDR3, is GAGVSQSPSNKVTEKGKDVELRCDPISGHTALYWYRQSLGQGLEFLIYFQGNSAPDKSGLPSDRFSAERTGGSVSTLTIQRTQQEDSAVYLCASSPWGEQFFGPGTRLTVL.

The chain is built from TRBV4-2 and TRBJ2-7. CDR3 size: 13 residues. Germline V lookup: CDR1 LGHNA, CDR2 YNFKEQ. The CDR3: CASSLVDINEQYF.

The rearrangement joins TRBV27 to TRBJ1-1; TCRdb selects TRBD1, and the lack of DNA leaves this call unchecked. CDR1 is MNHEY, CDR2 SMNVEV, per germline (reference sequence). The CDR3 spans 13 residues. CDR3 amino acids: CASSSPFVHEAFF.

The rearrangement joins TRBV20-1 to TRBJ1-5. This CDR3 contains 13 residues. Germline V lookup: CDR1 DFQATT, CDR2 SNEGSKA (reference sequence). CDR3 amino acids: CSARKEFDQPQHF.

The J gene is TRBJ2-2, the V gene TRBV7-2; TCRdb lists TRBD2, though no DNA is available to test this call. Germline V gene lookup returns CDR1 SGHTA and CDR2 FQGNSA. CDR3 length: 13 residues. The CDR3: CASKERDTGELFF.

This rearrangement joins TRBV12-3 or TRBV12-4 to TRBJ1-5; lacking DNA, the TRBD1 call made by TCRdb goes unchecked. The CDR3 spans 16 residues. CDR3 protein: CASRKGQGYSNQPQHF.

This sequence joins TRBV9 and TRBJ1-3. The V gene's germline CDR1 is SGDLS and CDR2 YYNGEE. The CDR3 has 12 amino acids. The chain's CDR3 is CASSQTGNTIYF.

Considering frequency, this clonotype is large. V and J are TRBV9 and TRBJ1-3; TCRdb returns TRBD1, unconfirmable since there is no DNA. Germline V gene data show CDR1 as SGDLS and CDR2 as YYNGEE. This CDR3 has 14 amino acids. CDR3 loop: CASSSLGGINTIYF.

The chain joins TRBV5-1 to TRBJ1-1. The CDR3 consists of 11 residues. The germline V gene has CDR1 SGHRS and CDR2 YFSETQ. The CDR3 loop reads CASRGDTEAFF.

This sequence joins TRBV29-1 and TRBJ2-2; TCRdb lists TRBD2, though no DNA is available to test this call. This CDR3 is 14 amino acids long. The germline CDR1 and CDR2 sequences are SQVTM and ANQGSEA. CDR3: CSAGLGVGTGELFF.

V and J are TRBV7-2 and TRBJ1-6; no DNA is available, so the TRBD1 call from TCRdb remains unchecked. CDR3 length: 15 residues. Germline values: CDR1 SGHTA, CDR2 FQGNSA. CDR3 residues: CASSLSQGLGSPLHF.

CDR3: CASSPDPNQPQHF. This chain joins TRBV5-6 and TRBJ1-5. This CDR3 comprises 13 residues. Germline lookup yields CDR1 SGHDT and CDR2 YYEEEE.

By frequency, this clonotype is medium-sized. The genes are TRBV18 and TRBJ2-7; lacking DNA, the TRBD1 call made by TCRdb goes unchecked. This CDR3 is 14 amino acids long. Per the germline V gene, CDR1 is KGHSH and CDR2 is LQKENI. CDR3 amino acids: CASSTGVGSYEQYF.

V usage is TRBV10-3 and J usage is TRBJ2-7; TCRdb picks TRBD1, but there is no DNA to check that call. CDR1 and CDR2 from the germline V gene are ENHRY and SYGVKD. This CDR3 has 15 residues. The CDR3 spells CAISESWGIVYEQYF.